The source of this T cell receptor (beta chain) is a study of metastatic and nonmetastatic thyroid tumors. Study results and caveats: As reported, TCR beta diversity in blood and tumor was significantly higher in malignant thyroid tumors than in benign nodules.

Every patient was untreated before thyroid surgery. With 6 bases clipped from V and 2 bases from J, the junction kept 7 bases outside the gene matches. The CDR3 has 14 amino acids. Per the germline V gene, CDR1 is MDHEN and CDR2 is SYDVKM. With MiXCR, TCRdb called clones anew from the PCR reads. Of fewer than 40,000 clones in the sample, 14% to 15% are singletons; the top ten hold under 20%. As concerns this clone: Its specificity is not known.

This TCR derives from a male donor with papillary thyroid cancer or a benign thyroid nodule (not recorded which). Some clones in this sample may be carry-over from other donors' samples. Input material: blood. The chain has TRBV28 and TRBJ2-7; 7 bases map to TRBD2. The CDR3 region is CASRRGTGPYEQYF. CDR3 DNA sequence: TGTGCCAGCAGGCGGGGGACGGGCCCCTACGAGCAGTACTTC.